The T cell receptor (beta chain) described here comes from a study of early T cells in non-severe SARS-CoV-2 infection. Overall study: The study sequenced bulk RNA from unsorted whole blood, with chains unpaired.

This clonotype was seen many times. Its target is unknown. The study, taken as a whole, reports: VDJdb-based annotation leaned toward anti-spike CD8 responses and missed private and CD4 specificities.

The CDR3 loop spans 15 amino acids. V was clipped by 6 bases and J by 2 bases, with 15 bases between them. Molecules of cDNA were individually given unique molecular identifiers that were attached to them. TCRdb re-derived calls from the 5' RACE reads in MiXCR, one entry per CDR3 protein. The data hold some 83,000 distinct CDR3 sequences, with 8% to 13% observed a single time. The sequencing here drew on whole blood, taken at baseline. The gene calls are TRBV12-3 or TRBV12-4 and TRBJ2-3; tentative D call: TRBD2 (6 bases). The sequence was collected from an adult who was a healthcare worker with PCR-confirmed SARS-CoV-2 infection or an uninfected control (not recorded which). This CDR3 is CASSLPGGSTDTQYF. The CDR3 DNA follows: TGTGCCAGCAGCCTCCCCGGGGGATCCACAGATACGCAGTATTTT.